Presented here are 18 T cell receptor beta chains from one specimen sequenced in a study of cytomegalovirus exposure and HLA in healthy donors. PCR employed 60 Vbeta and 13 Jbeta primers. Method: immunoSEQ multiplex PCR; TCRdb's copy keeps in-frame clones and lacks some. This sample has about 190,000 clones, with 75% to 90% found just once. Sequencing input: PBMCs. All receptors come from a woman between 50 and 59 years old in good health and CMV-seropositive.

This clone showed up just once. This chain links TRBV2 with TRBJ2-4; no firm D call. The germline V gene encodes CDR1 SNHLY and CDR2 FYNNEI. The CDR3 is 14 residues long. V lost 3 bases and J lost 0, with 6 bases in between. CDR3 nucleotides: TGTGCCAGCAGTGACCGACTAGCCAAAAACATTCAGTACTTC. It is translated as CASSDRLAKNIQYF.

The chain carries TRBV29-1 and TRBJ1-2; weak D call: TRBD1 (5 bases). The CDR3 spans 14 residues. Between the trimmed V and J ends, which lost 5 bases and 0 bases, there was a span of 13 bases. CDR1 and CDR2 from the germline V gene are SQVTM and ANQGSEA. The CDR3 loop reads CSVPDSLANYGYTF. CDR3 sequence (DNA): TGCAGCGTTCCAGACAGCCTAGCTAACTATGGCTACACCTTC.

In DNA form, the CDR3 reads TGTGCCAGCAGTTCGGCTAGCGGGGGGGCAGATACGCAGTATTTT. It is translated as CASSSASGGADTQYF. The gene calls are TRBV6-6 and TRBJ2-3, with 12 nucleotides matching TRBD2. V trimming: 4 bases; J trimming: 4 bases; junction bases outside the gene matches: 3. The CDR3 is 15 amino acids. The germline V gene encodes CDR1 MNHNY and CDR2 SVGAGI (reference sequence).

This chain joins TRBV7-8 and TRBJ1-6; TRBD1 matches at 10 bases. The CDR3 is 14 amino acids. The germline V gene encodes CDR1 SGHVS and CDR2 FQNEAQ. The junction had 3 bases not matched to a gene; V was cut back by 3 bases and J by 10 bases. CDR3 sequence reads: CASSLDRGMSPLHF. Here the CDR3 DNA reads TGTGCCAGCAGCTTGGACAGGGGGATGTCACCCCTCCACTTT.

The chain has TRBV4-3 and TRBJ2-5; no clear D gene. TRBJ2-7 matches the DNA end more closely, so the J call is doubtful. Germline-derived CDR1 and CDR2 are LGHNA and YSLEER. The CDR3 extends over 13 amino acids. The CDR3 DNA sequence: TGCGCCAGCAGCCTCTTCATGAGATACGAGCAGTACTTC. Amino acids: CASSLFMRYEQYF.

CDR3: CASSAGTVSQPQHF. Here the CDR3 DNA reads TGTGCCAGCAGCGCCGGGACAGTCAGTCAGCCCCAGCATTTT. V gene TRBV5-6 combines with J gene TRBJ1-5; the match to TRBD1 covers 7 bases. J gave up 6 bases and V 4 bases, and 7 bases lay outside the gene matches. Germline assignment: CDR1 SGHDT and CDR2 YYEEEE. This CDR3 contains 14 residues.

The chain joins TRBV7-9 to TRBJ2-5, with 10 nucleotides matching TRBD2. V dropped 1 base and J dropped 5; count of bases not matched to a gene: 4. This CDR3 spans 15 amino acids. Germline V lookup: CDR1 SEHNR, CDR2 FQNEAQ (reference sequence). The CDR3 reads CASSLDASGGETQYF. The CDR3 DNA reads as TGTGCCAGCAGCTTAGATGCTAGCGGGGGTGAGACCCAGTACTTC.

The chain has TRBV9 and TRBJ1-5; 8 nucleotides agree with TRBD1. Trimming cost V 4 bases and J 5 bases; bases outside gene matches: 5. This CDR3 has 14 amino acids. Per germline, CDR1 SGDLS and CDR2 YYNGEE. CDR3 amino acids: CASSPGTGYQPQHF. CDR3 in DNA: TGTGCCAGCAGCCCCGGGACAGGTTATCAGCCCCAGCATTTT.

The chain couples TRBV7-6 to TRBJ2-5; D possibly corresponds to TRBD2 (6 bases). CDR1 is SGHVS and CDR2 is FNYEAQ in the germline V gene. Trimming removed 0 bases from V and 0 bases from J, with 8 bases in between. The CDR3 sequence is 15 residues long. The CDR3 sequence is CASSLATRDQETQYF. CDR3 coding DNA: TGTGCCAGCAGCTTAGCGACTAGGGACCAAGAGACCCAGTACTTC.

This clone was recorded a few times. The CDR3 sequence: CASSYRLAGYNEQFF. CDR3 sequence (DNA): TGTGCCAGCAGTTACCGACTAGCGGGCTACAATGAGCAGTTCTTC. The V gene is TRBV6-5, the J gene TRBJ2-1; TRBD2 aligns across 10 bases. Germline V gives CDR1 MNHEY, CDR2 SVGAGI. V trimming: 2 bases; J trimming: 3 bases; junction bases outside the gene matches: 1. This CDR3 is built from 15 residues.

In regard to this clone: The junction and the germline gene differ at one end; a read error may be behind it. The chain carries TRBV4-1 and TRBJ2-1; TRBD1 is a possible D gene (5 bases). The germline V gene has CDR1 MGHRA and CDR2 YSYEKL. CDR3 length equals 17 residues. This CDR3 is CAGSQDVATRDYNEQFF. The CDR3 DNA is TGCGCCGGCAGCCAAGATGTGGCTACCAGGGATTACAATGAGCAGTTCTTC.

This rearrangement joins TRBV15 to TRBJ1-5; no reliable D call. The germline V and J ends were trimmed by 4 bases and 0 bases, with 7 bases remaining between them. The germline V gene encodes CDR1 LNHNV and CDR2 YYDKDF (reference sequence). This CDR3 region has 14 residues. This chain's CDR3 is CATSIPGSNQPQHF. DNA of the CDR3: TGTGCCACCAGCATCCCAGGTAGCAATCAGCCCCAGCATTTT.

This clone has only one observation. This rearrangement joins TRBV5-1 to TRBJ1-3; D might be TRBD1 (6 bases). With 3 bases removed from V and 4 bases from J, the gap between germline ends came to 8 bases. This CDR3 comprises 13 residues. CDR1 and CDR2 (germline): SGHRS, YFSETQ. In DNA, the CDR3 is TGCGCCAGCAGCTCGGGGACAGGAAACACCATATATTTT. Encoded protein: CASSSGTGNTIYF. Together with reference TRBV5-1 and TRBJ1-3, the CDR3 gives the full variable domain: KAGVTQTPRYLIKTRGQQVTLSCSPISGHRSVSWYQQTPGQGLQFLFEYFSETQRNKGNFPGRFSGRQFSNSRSEMNVSTLELGDSALYLCASSSGTGNTIYFGEGSWLTVV.

CDR3 sequence (DNA): TGTGCCAGCGAACGGGGATCCGATGGCTACACCTTC. Amino acid sequence: CASERGSDGYTF. This chain connects TRBV27 to TRBJ1-2; no firm D call. With 8 bases removed from V and 6 bases from J, the gap between germline ends came to 13 bases. Germline V gene lookup returns CDR1 MNHEY and CDR2 SMNVEV (reference sequence). The CDR3 runs 12 residues.

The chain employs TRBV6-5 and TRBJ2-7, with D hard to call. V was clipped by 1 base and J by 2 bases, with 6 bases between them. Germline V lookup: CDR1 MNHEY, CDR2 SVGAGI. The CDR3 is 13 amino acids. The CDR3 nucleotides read TGTGCCAGCAGTTACTACAGTACCTACGAGCAGTACTTC. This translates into CASSYYSTYEQYF.

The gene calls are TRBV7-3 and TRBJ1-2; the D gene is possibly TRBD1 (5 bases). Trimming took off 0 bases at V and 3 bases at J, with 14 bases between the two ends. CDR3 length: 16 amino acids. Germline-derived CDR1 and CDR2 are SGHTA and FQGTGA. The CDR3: CASSLTGRGTDYGYTF. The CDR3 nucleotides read TGTGCCAGCAGCTTAACAGGGAGGGGAACGGACTATGGCTACACCTTC. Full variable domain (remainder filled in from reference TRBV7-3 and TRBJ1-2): GAGVSQTPSNKVTEKGKYVELRCDPISGHTALYWYRQSLGQGPEFLIYFQGTGAADDSGLPNDRFFAVRPEGSVSTLKIQRTERGDSAVYLCASSLTGRGTDYGYTFGSGTRLTVV.

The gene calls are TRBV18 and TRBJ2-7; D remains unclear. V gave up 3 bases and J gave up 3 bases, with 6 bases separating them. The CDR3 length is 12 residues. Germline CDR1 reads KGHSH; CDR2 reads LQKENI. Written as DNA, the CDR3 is TGTGCCAGCTCACCCGACTTCTACGAGCAGTACTTC. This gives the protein CASSPDFYEQYF.

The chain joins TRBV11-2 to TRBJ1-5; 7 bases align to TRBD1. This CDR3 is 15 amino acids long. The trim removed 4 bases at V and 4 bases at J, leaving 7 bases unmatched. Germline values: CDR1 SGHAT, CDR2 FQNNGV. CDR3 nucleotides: TGTGCCAGCAGCTCAACCGGGACAGCAAATCAGCCCCAGCATTTT. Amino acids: CASSSTGTANQPQHF.